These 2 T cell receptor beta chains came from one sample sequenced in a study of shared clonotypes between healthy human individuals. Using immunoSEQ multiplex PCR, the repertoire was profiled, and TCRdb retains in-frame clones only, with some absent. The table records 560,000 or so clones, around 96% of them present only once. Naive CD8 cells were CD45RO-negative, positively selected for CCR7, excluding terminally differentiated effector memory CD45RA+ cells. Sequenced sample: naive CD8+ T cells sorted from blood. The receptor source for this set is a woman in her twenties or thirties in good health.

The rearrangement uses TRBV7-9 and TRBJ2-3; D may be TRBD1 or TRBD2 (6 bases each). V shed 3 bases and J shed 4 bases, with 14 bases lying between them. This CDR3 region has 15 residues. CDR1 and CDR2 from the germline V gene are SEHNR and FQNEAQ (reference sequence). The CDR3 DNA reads TGTGCCAGCAGCTTTAAACAGGGCGGGGCAGATACGCAGTATTTT. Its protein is CASSFKQGGADTQYF.

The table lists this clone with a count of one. CDR3 sequence reads: CASSLGRGHAAELYGYTF. CDR3 DNA sequence: TGTGCCAGCAGCTTGGGGCGAGGACACGCCGCGGAATTATATGGCTACACCTTC. J is TRBJ1-2 and V is TRBV5-4; D possibly corresponds to TRBD1 (5 bases). This CDR3 has 18 amino acids. The germline V and J ends were trimmed by 0 bases and 5 bases, with 23 bases remaining between them. The V gene's germline CDR1 is SGHNT and CDR2 YYREEE (reference sequence). The full variable domain, rest sourced from reference TRBV5-4 and TRBJ1-2, is ETGVTQSPTHLIKTRGQQVTLRCSSQSGHNTVSWYQQALGQGPQFIFQYYREEENGRGNFPPRFSGLQFPNYSSELNVNALELDDSALYLCASSLGRGHAAELYGYTFGSGTRLTVV.